This TCR beta chain was retrieved from a study of OX40 agonist ivuxolimab in advanced cancers. Looking at the study overall: Each dose-escalation patient presented with hepatocellular carcinoma, melanoma, renal cell or head and neck cancer. A male proportion of about 80% was recorded, with mean age approximately 56 years and range roughly 23 to 85. Points from the study as a whole: Those patients achieving a partial response at 0.1-3.0 mg/kg showed among the lowest clonal expansion. The average count of expanded clones was higher among CD8+ T cells than among CD4+.

Germline lookup yields CDR1 SQVTM and CDR2 ANQGSEA. The CDR3 is made up of 13 amino acids. Trimming took 3 bases from V and 3 from J, leaving 12 bases between them. As regards this clone: What it recognizes is unknown.

Using immunoSEQ multiplex PCR, the repertoire was profiled, and TCRdb retains in-frame clones only, with some absent. The sample consists of 55,000 to 75,000 clones, about nine tenths of them appearing once. Sequenced here: CD4+ or CD8+ T cells sorted from blood, sampled in a trial of the OX40 agonist ivuxolimab. This receptor was obtained from an adult with an advanced solid tumor such as melanoma, head and neck, liver or kidney cancer. V usage is TRBV29-1 and J usage is TRBJ2-7, with D possibly matching TRBD1 (5 bases). The CDR3 sequence: CSVDVGRDYEQYF. In DNA form, the CDR3 reads TGCAGCGTTGACGTAGGCAGGGACTACGAGCAGTACTTC.